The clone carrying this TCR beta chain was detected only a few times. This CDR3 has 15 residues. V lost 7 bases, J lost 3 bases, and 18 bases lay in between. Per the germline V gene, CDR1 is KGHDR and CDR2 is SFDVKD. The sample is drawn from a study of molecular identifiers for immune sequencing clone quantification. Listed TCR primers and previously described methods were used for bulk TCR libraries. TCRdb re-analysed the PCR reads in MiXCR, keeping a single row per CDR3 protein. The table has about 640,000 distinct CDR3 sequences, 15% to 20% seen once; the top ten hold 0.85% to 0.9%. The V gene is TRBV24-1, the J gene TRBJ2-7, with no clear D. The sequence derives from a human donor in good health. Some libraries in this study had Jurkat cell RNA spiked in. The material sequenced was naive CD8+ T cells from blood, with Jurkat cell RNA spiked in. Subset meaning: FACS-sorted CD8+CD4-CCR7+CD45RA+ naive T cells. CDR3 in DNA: TGTGCCACCAGCCCAACTCCAGAAAAACGCTACGAGCAGTACTTC. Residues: CATSPTPEKRYEQYF.